A single T cell receptor beta chain is shown here with its context. One end of the junction varies from germline; a read error may be responsible. Looked up from germline, CDR1 is GTSNPN and CDR2 is SVGIG (reference sequence). The CDR3 runs to 11 residues. This specimen comes from a study of CD8 T cells in Susac syndrome. Random hexamers primed reverse transcription of about 0.45 to 1 ug RNA. Each CDR3 protein gets one entry after TCRdb re-called the immunoSEQ multiplex PCR reads with MiXCR. The sample holds some 300,000 distinct CDR3 sequences, 85% seen once. The chain is built from TRBV30 and TRBJ2-1, with 7 bases aligning to TRBD2. The sample was CD8+ T cells from PBMCs. The receptor comes from a human donor with multiple sclerosis. CDR3 bases: TGTGCCTGGAGGGGCGGACTAGGCTGTCTCTTC. Its translation: CAWRGGLGCLF.